This TCR beta chain was observed in a study of blood T cell repertoires in COVID-19. Study-level information: Donors in the United States, Italy and Spain gave samples during acute or convalescent COVID-19.

Original handling: Amplification of reference gene primers was used by the study to estimate nucleated cell counts. The protocol was immunoSEQ multiplex PCR, while the TCRdb copy is restricted to in-frame clones and leaves out a portion. The V and J calls and the clone size are those of that table, but D and trimming were determined from the DNA. The data contain some 78,000 clones, 90% of them seen just once; the ten biggest clones take up under 1.1%. V lost 5 bases to trimming and J lost 1 base, with 11 bases between them. In germline, CDR1 is SEHNR, CDR2 FQNEAQ (reference sequence). The CDR3 loop spans 14 amino acids.

This sequence joins TRBV7-9 and TRBJ1-1; TRBD1 might be the D (6 bases). Sample: peripheral blood. The source is a woman in her forties or fifties in a cohort sampled during active COVID-19. Here the CDR3 DNA reads TGTGCCAGCAGCGGTAGGACAGCGAACACTGAAGCTTTCTTT. This codes for CASSGRTANTEAFF.